Presented here are 28 T cell receptor beta chains from one specimen sequenced in a study of blood T cell repertoires in COVID-19 (dated by TCRdb to about 2020). The library was produced with the immunoSEQ multiplex PCR assay. The table comes from immuneACCESS by way of TCRdb, which keeps in-frame sequences with V and J called. Part of the clones is missing from these tables; in studies checked, under half for an unresolved V gene and the rest for unknown reasons. The sample includes about 210,000 clones, with 75% to 90% observed a single time. In total, the top ten clones hold around 4.8% of the sample. The sample comprised peripheral blood. These receptors were collected from a woman aged 40 to 55 with acute or convalescent COVID-19.

This rearrangement joins TRBV2 to TRBJ2-3; TRBD2 aligns across 9 bases. J lost 5 bases, V lost 4 bases, and 7 bases had no gene match. Germline V gene lookup returns CDR1 SNHLY and CDR2 FYNNEI. This CDR3 is built from 15 residues. CDR3 residues: CASSVQGLAGDTQYF. Here the CDR3 DNA reads TGTGCCAGCAGTGTCCAGGGACTAGCTGGAGATACGCAGTATTTT.

The chain uses TRBV5-4 and TRBJ1-1, with D possibly being TRBD1 (6 bases). Deletions cut 0 bases from V and 1 base from J, with 13 bases between. This CDR3 has 16 amino acids. Germline CDR1 and CDR2: SGHNT and YYREEE (reference sequence). CDR3 sequence (DNA): TGTGCCAGCAGCTTGGTAGGCTGGACAGCGAACACTGAAGCTTTCTTT. Its translation is CASSLVGWTANTEAFF.

The chain carries TRBV4-1 and TRBJ2-1; possible D gene TRBD1, 6 bases. The CDR3 contains 16 residues. The ends were cut back, 2 bases at V and 5 bases at J, with 16 bases in the middle. CDR1 and CDR2 from the germline V gene are MGHRA and YSYEKL. CDR3 DNA sequence: TGCGCCAGCAGCCAACTACCCGGACAGACGAACAATGAGCAGTTCTTC. Translation: CASSQLPGQTNNEQFF.

V is TRBV18 and J is TRBJ2-3; D is ambiguous. This CDR3 region has 16 residues. Trimming shortened V by 1 base and J by 0 bases, and 11 bases separated the two germline ends. CDR1 and CDR2 (germline): KGHSH, LQKENI. The CDR3 bases are TGTGCCAGCTCACCACTGGGCAGTTCTAGCACAGATACGCAGTATTTT. This gives the protein CASSPLGSSSTDTQYF.

This clone was detected only once. The V gene is TRBV7-2, the J gene TRBJ2-1; 12 bases are a match to TRBD2. The CDR3 extends over 16 amino acids. V shed 5 bases and J 4 bases; nucleotides not matched to a gene: 6. CDR1 and CDR2 from the germline V gene are SGHTA and FQGNSA. The CDR3 here is CASSLTSGGTYNEQFF. DNA of the CDR3: TGTGCCAGCAGCCTAACTAGCGGGGGGACTTACAATGAGCAGTTCTTC.

The chain couples TRBV7-2 to TRBJ2-6; the D is unclear. The V and J ends lost 1 base and 1 base respectively, with 8 bases between them. This CDR3 is 16 amino acids long. The germline V gene encodes CDR1 SGHTA and CDR2 FQGNSA. CDR3 in DNA: TGTGCCAGCAGCTTAGTAGTTGCTTCTGGGGCCAACGTCCTGACTTTC. Its protein is CASSLVVASGANVLTF.

The genes are TRBV5-1 and TRBJ2-5, with a weak D call TRBD2 (6 bases). Germline loops: CDR1 SGHRS, CDR2 YFSETQ. The CDR3 is made up of 14 amino acids. V lost 0 bases to trimming and J lost 5 bases, with 11 bases between them. CDR3 sequence: CASSLGRGSETQYF. For the CDR3, the DNA is TGCGCCAGCAGCTTGGGTCGGGGGAGCGAGACCCAGTACTTC.

The CDR3 sequence is CASSGAYSPLHF. The CDR3, as DNA: TGTGCCAGCAGTGGGGCGTATTCACCCCTCCACTTT. The chain is built from TRBV2 and TRBJ1-6; D unresolved. This CDR3 spans 12 amino acids. The V end lost 4 bases, the J end lost 8 bases, and 6 bases lay between the germline ends. CDR1 and CDR2 from the germline V gene are SNHLY and FYNNEI.

The chain combines TRBV12-3 or TRBV12-4 with TRBJ1-2; D is uncertain. The germline V and J ends were trimmed by 6 bases and 8 bases, with 16 bases remaining between them. There are 13 residues in the CDR3. CDR3 coding DNA: TGTGCCAGCAGCTCCGACTCGCCCATGGGCTACACCTTC. It codes for CASSSDSPMGYTF.

This CDR3 reads CASSLGRNEQFF. CDR3 bases: TGTGCCAGCAGTTTGGGCAGGAATGAGCAGTTCTTC. This chain links TRBV27 with TRBJ2-1; D remains ambiguous. This CDR3 has 12 amino acids. CDR1 is MNHEY and CDR2 is SMNVEV in the germline V gene (reference sequence). V was cut by 3 bases and J by 7 bases, with 7 bases left in between.

V is TRBV9 and J is TRBJ1-2; maybe TRBD1 (5 bases). V was trimmed by 4 bases and J by 8 bases, leaving 18 bases between them. The CDR3 has 14 residues. Germline V gene lookup returns CDR1 SGDLS and CDR2 YYNGEE. CDR3 nucleotides: TGTGCCAGCAGCCCTTACCCGGGGGACTTAGGCTACACCTTC. This encodes CASSPYPGDLGYTF.

This sequence joins TRBV19 and TRBJ1-4, with TRBD1 matching 8 bases. V trimming: 6 bases; J trimming: 8 bases; junction bases outside the gene matches: 8. In germline, CDR1 is LNHDA, CDR2 SQIVND (reference sequence). The CDR3 has 14 amino acids. As DNA, the CDR3 is TGTGCCAGTAGGAAGACAGGGGTCGGAGAAAAACTGTTTTTT. Encoded protein: CASRKTGVGEKLFF. The full variable domain, its missing parts supplied by reference TRBV19 and TRBJ1-4, is DGGITQSPKYLFRKEGQNVTLSCEQNLNHDAMYWYRQDPGQGLRLIYYSQIVNDFQKGDIAEGYSVSREKKESFPLTVTSAQKNPTAFYLCASRKTGVGEKLFFGSGTQLSVL.

The rearrangement uses TRBV5-4 and TRBJ1-3; D is ambiguous. The germline V and J ends were trimmed by 0 bases and 6 bases, with 13 bases remaining between them. Germline lookup yields CDR1 SGHNT and CDR2 YYREEE (reference sequence). CDR3 size: 15 residues. This CDR3 reads CASSLDPGNANTIYF. CDR3 coding DNA: TGTGCCAGCAGCTTGGACCCCGGTAATGCAAACACCATATATTTT.

The chain uses TRBV4-1 and TRBJ1-6; D is undetermined. The CDR3 has 12 amino acids. CDR1 is MGHRA and CDR2 is YSYEKL in the germline V gene. V lost 0 bases and J lost 15, with 9 bases in between. The CDR3 nucleotides read TGCGCCAGCAGCCAAGAGAGGCCGCTCCTCCACTTT. Translated: CASSQERPLLHF.

The chain combines TRBV5-1 with TRBJ1-2; D may be TRBD1 (6 bases). V was pared by 2 bases and J by 7 bases, with 9 bases between. The CDR3 runs 12 residues. Germline V gene lookup returns CDR1 SGHRS and CDR2 YFSETQ. The CDR3, as DNA: TGCGCCAGCAGCTTACAGGGAGCTGGCTACACCTTC. This sequence encodes CASSLQGAGYTF.

The rearrangement links TRBV4-1 to TRBJ2-2, with D maybe TRBD1 (6 bases). V was trimmed by 6 bases and J by 2 bases, leaving 13 bases between them. Germline V lookup: CDR1 MGHRA, CDR2 YSYEKL. This CDR3 is 15 amino acids long. CDR3 DNA sequence: TGCGCCAGCAGACCCACACAGGGTAACACCGGGGAGCTGTTTTTT. It translates to CASRPTQGNTGELFF.

This rearrangement joins TRBV30 to TRBJ1-5, with TRBD1 as a possible D gene (6 bases). The CDR3 is 16 residues long. CDR1 is GTSNPN, CDR2 SVGIG, per germline (reference sequence). The ends were cut back, 5 bases at V and 1 base at J, with 18 bases in the middle. The CDR3 DNA reads TGTGCCTGGTCTCACAGGGTGATGACAAGCAATCAGCCCCAGCATTTT. It translates to CAWSHRVMTSNQPQHF.

This chain connects TRBV19 to TRBJ1-1, with D possibly TRBD1 on 5 matching bases. The CDR3 length is 14 residues. Per germline, CDR1 LNHDA and CDR2 SQIVND (reference sequence). V gave up 6 bases and J gave up 6 bases, with 17 bases separating them. The CDR3 nucleotides are TGTGCCAGTAGAAACCCCGGGGGAGGCGCTGAAGCTTTCTTT. Protein sequence: CASRNPGGGAEAFF.

V and J are TRBV4-1 and TRBJ2-3; D is unresolved. Germline V gene data show CDR1 as MGHRA and CDR2 as YSYEKL. This CDR3 is 13 amino acids long. V lost 0 bases, J lost 4 bases, and 5 bases lay in between. The CDR3 loop reads CASSQESADTQYF. CDR3 bases: TGCGCCAGCAGCCAAGAGTCAGCAGATACGCAGTATTTT.

This rearrangement joins TRBV14 to TRBJ2-1, with 9 bases identical to TRBD1. CDR3 size: 15 residues. The junction had 8 bases not matched to a gene; V was cut back by 8 bases and J by 3 bases. Looked up from germline, CDR1 is SGHDN and CDR2 is FVKESK. CDR3: CASSGTGKGYNEQFF. CDR3 nucleotides: TGTGCCAGCTCCGGGACAGGGAAGGGCTACAATGAGCAGTTCTTC.

This clone was found once. The chain carries TRBV19 and TRBJ2-6; D not resolved. The V gene's germline CDR1 is LNHDA and CDR2 SQIVND (reference sequence). V lost 3 bases to trimming and J lost 0 bases, with 12 bases between them. There are 17 residues in the CDR3. In nucleotides, the CDR3 is TGTGCCAGTAGTATGGGCAACTCACGCTCTGGGGCCAACGTCCTGACTTTC. The encoded protein is CASSMGNSRSGANVLTF.

In its sample, this clone was seen once. The chain combines TRBV6-4 with TRBJ1-2; tentatively, D is TRBD1 (6 bases). V was cut by 6 bases and J by 2 bases, with 13 bases left in between. CDR3 length equals 14 residues. Germline CDR1 reads MRHNA; CDR2 reads SNTAGT. CDR3 DNA sequence: TGTGCCAGCAGCCAGACAGGTCGGAACTATGGCTACACCTTC. Translated, it gives CASSQTGRNYGYTF.

This chain's CDR3 is CASSQTLGQGNFHTYEQYV. CDR3 nucleotides: TGCGCCAGCAGCCAAACCTTGGGACAGGGGAACTTCCATACCTACGAGCAGTACGTC. The chain has TRBV4-1 and TRBJ2-7; TRBD1 matches at 10 bases. The CDR3 is 19 residues long. CDR1 is MGHRA, CDR2 YSYEKL, per germline. The ends lost 2 bases at V and 2 bases at J; junction bases unmatched: 15.

This clone was seen only once. The gene calls are TRBV19 and TRBJ1-5; D uncertain. This CDR3 is 16 amino acids long. Trimming removed 1 base from V and 0 bases from J, with 10 bases in between. Germline V lookup: CDR1 LNHDA, CDR2 SQIVND (reference sequence). This CDR3 reads CASSIGWPDSNQPQHF. CDR3 bases: TGTGCCAGTAGTATAGGGTGGCCAGATAGCAATCAGCCCCAGCATTTT.

The V gene is TRBV27, the J gene TRBJ1-3; D remains unclear. Trimming shortened V by 2 bases and J by 4 bases, and 6 bases separated the two germline ends. The CDR3 length is 13 residues. CDR1 is MNHEY, CDR2 SMNVEV, per germline (reference sequence). CDR3 amino acids: CASSLVQGNTIYF. The CDR3 DNA reads TGTGCCAGCAGTTTAGTGCAGGGAAACACCATATATTTT.

V is TRBV18 and J is TRBJ1-1; 7 positions match TRBD1. Germline V gene data show CDR1 as KGHSH and CDR2 as LQKENI. J was trimmed by 4 bases and V by 3 bases; bases with no gene match: 11. The CDR3 extends over 16 amino acids. CDR3 loop: CASSPSGQTLSTEAFF. DNA for the CDR3: TGTGCCAGCTCACCGTCGGGACAGACCCTGAGCACTGAAGCTTTCTTT.

This clone has just one count. This rearrangement joins TRBV9 to TRBJ1-4, with D possibly TRBD1 on 5 matching bases. CDR1 is SGDLS, CDR2 YYNGEE, per germline. Between the trimmed V and J ends, which lost 0 bases and 8 bases, there was a span of 11 bases. The length of the CDR3 is 14 residues. The CDR3 loop reads CASSVEGNGEKLFF. The CDR3 DNA sequence: TGTGCCAGCAGCGTAGAGGGGAACGGGGAAAAACTGTTTTTT.

The chain joins TRBV5-1 to TRBJ2-5; 15 bases line up with TRBD2. V shed 4 bases, J shed 2 bases, and the junction held 9 bases outside the gene matches. The CDR3 loop spans 18 amino acids. Looked up from germline, CDR1 is SGHRS and CDR2 is YFSETQ. The DNA of the CDR3 is TGCGCCAGCAGCCGGAATGGACTAGCGGGGGGGCCTCAAGAGACCCAGTACTTC. Amino acids: CASSRNGLAGGPQETQYF.